These 28 T cell receptor beta chains originate from one sample sequenced in a study of graft-versus-host responses after intestinal transplantation listed by TCRdb under 2021. The receptor library was made with the immunoSEQ multiplex PCR assay. TCRdb holds this immuneACCESS table with in-frame rearrangements only. Some clones are missing; in checked studies, unresolved V genes explain under half, and the rest has no known cause. For this sample there are more than 25,000 clones; about 94% appear just once. Together, the top ten hold less than 0.85% of the sample. The sample here was PBMCs, taken 30 days after intestinal transplant. All receptors come from a human patient who received an intestinal transplant, so some T cells may come from the graft donor.

CDR3 sequence (DNA): TGCGCCAGCAGTCAATCAGAGGCAAGCAATCAGCCCCAGCATTTT. This gives the protein CASSQSEASNQPQHF. This chain uses TRBV23-1 with TRBJ1-5, with D unresolved. TRBV23-1 is identified as an open reading frame with a role that is uncertain. The CDR3 loop spans 15 amino acids. The V end was cut by 0 bases, the J end by 1 base, with 7 bases between.

The V call is TRBV6-1, the J call TRBJ2-7, with 10 bases fitting TRBD1. This CDR3 has 14 residues. Germline values: CDR1 MNHNS, CDR2 SASEGT. Trimming took 7 bases from V and 4 from J; bases not matched to a gene: 7. The CDR3 sequence: CASIHGTGAYEQYF. CDR3 in DNA: TGTGCCAGCATCCACGGGACAGGGGCGTACGAGCAGTACTTC.

In the case of this clone: The sample contains more than one DNA sequence encoding this CDR3. The rearrangement links TRBV15 to TRBJ2-7, with 10 bases identical to TRBD1. This CDR3 region has 16 residues. The V gene end was trimmed by 4 bases and the J gene end by 3 bases; junction bases not matched to a gene: 9. In germline, CDR1 is LNHNV, CDR2 YYDKDF (reference sequence). This CDR3 is CATSTARGTGVYEQYF. In nucleotides, the CDR3 is TGTGCCACCAGCACGGCTAGGGGGACAGGGGTCTACGAGCAGTACTTC.

With regard to this clone: The same CDR3 can be traced to other DNA sequences in this sample. J is TRBJ1-5 and V is TRBV7-8, with D possibly TRBD1 on 5 matching bases. With 5 bases removed from V and 3 bases from J, the gap between germline ends came to 20 bases. CDR1 and CDR2 from the germline V gene are SGHVS and FQNEAQ. CDR3 length: 17 amino acids. CDR3 sequence: CASSLGGGRRPNQPQHF. In DNA, the CDR3 is TGTGCCAGCAGCCTGGGGGGAGGACGCCGGCCCAATCAGCCCCAGCATTTT.

The rearrangement links TRBV14 to TRBJ2-3; TRBD2 aligns across 14 bases. The germline V gene has CDR1 SGHDN and CDR2 FVKESK. The junction had 4 bases not matched to a gene; V was cut back by 1 base and J by 4 bases. This CDR3 has 17 residues. For the CDR3, the DNA is TGTGCCAGCAGCCAAGGGGGGACTAGCGGGAGCCCAGATACGCAGTATTTT. It specifies CASSQGGTSGSPDTQYF.

The CDR3 protein is CATLRGSGQPQHF. In DNA, the CDR3 is TGTGCCACCCTCAGGGGATCGGGTCAGCCCCAGCATTTT. This chain connects TRBV6-1 to TRBJ1-5; a weak D match, TRBD1 (6 bases). CDR3 length equals 13 residues. V lost 10 bases to trimming and J lost 6 bases, with 16 bases between them. The germline CDR1 and CDR2 sequences are MNHNS and SASEGT.

This clone was recorded once. The chain links TRBV28 to TRBJ1-1; no clear D. The germline V gene has CDR1 MDHEN and CDR2 SYDVKM. V shed 3 bases and J shed 1 base, with 3 bases lying between them. The CDR3 has 12 residues. The DNA for the CDR3 is TGTGCCAGCAGTTTCAGGAACACTGAAGCTTTCTTT. This codes for CASSFRNTEAFF.

V and J are TRBV19 and TRBJ2-5; D might be TRBD1 or TRBD2, each matching 5 bases. V lost 5 bases to trimming and J lost 4 bases, with 20 bases between them. Germline CDR1 reads LNHDA; CDR2 reads SQIVND (reference sequence). The CDR3 spans 16 residues. CDR3 region: CASSLRGAGFVETQYF. The CDR3 DNA is TGTGCCAGTAGTTTGCGAGGGGCAGGGTTTGTAGAGACCCAGTACTTC.

This rearrangement joins TRBV28 to TRBJ1-5; D remains ambiguous. The CDR3 sequence is 12 residues long. The germline V and J ends were trimmed by 7 bases and 9 bases, with 13 bases remaining between them. Per germline, CDR1 MDHEN and CDR2 SYDVKM. The CDR3 sequence is CASTNSWRPQHF. For the CDR3, the DNA is TGTGCCAGCACCAACTCTTGGAGGCCCCAGCATTTT.

This sequence joins TRBV19 and TRBJ1-1; D gene uncertain. V shed 7 bases and J shed 0 bases, with 9 bases lying between them. Germline CDR1 and CDR2: LNHDA and SQIVND (reference sequence). This CDR3 is built from 13 residues. CDR3 DNA sequence: TGTGCCAGTATCGAGGGCATGAACACTGAAGCTTTCTTT. This codes for CASIEGMNTEAFF.

This clone has only one observation. This sequence joins TRBV2 and TRBJ2-1; D unresolved. V was trimmed by 2 bases and J by 3 bases, leaving 11 bases between them. CDR3 size: 15 residues. In germline, CDR1 is SNHLY, CDR2 FYNNEI. The CDR3 spells CASSEPRGIYNEQFF. The DNA for the CDR3 is TGTGCCAGCAGTGAACCTCGCGGAATCTACAATGAGCAGTTCTTC.

The chain couples TRBV28 to TRBJ1-5; 9 bases fit TRBD1. The ends lost 5 bases at V and 4 bases at J; junction bases unmatched: 9. Germline V gene sequence: CDR1 MDHEN, CDR2 SYDVKM. This CDR3 is built from 16 residues. The CDR3 region is CASSISDRGINQPQHF. DNA for the CDR3: TGTGCCAGCAGTATATCGGACAGGGGAATAAATCAGCCCCAGCATTTT.

The chain is built from TRBV7-2 and TRBJ2-5; no clear D. The CDR3 covers 13 residues. The V gene's germline CDR1 is SGHTA and CDR2 FQGNSA. Deletions cut 5 bases from V and 6 bases from J, with 13 bases between. The CDR3 here is CASSPPSRKTQYF. CDR3 nucleotides: TGTGCCAGCAGCCCTCCTAGTAGGAAGACCCAGTACTTC.

CDR3 nucleotide sequence: TGTGCCAGCAGTTACTCGGGGGGCAGCGAGCAGTACTTC. This encodes CASSYSGGSEQYF. The chain couples TRBV6-5 to TRBJ2-7; D possibly uses TRBD1 or TRBD2 (6 bases each). The V gene lost 0 bases and the J gene lost 6 bases, with 9 bases spanning the gap. Germline V gene lookup returns CDR1 MNHEY and CDR2 SVGAGI. The CDR3 contains 13 residues.

V usage is TRBV10-1 and J usage is TRBJ2-1, with 9 bases identical to TRBD1. The CDR3 extends over 14 amino acids. J lost 8 bases, V lost 5 bases, and 7 bases had no gene match. The V gene's germline CDR1 is WNHNN and CDR2 SYGVQD (reference sequence). CDR3 protein: CASSTGTGFDEQFF. CDR3 nucleotides: TGCGCCAGCAGTACCGGGACAGGGTTCGATGAGCAGTTCTTC.

The chain employs TRBV4-1 and TRBJ1-1, with D hard to call. V lost 4 bases and J lost 3, with 9 bases in between. The CDR3 contains 13 residues. The germline gives CDR1 MGHRA, CDR2 YSYEKL. The DNA for the CDR3 is TGCGCCAGCAGCCCACGACACCACACTGAAGCTTTCTTT. Its translation: CASSPRHHTEAFF.

The J gene is TRBJ2-7, the V gene TRBV28, with D unclear. The germline CDR1 and CDR2 sequences are MDHEN and SYDVKM. The CDR3 is 12 amino acids. The V end lost 5 bases, the J end lost 0 bases, and 5 bases lay between the germline ends. The CDR3 is CASSTASYEQYF. The CDR3, as DNA: TGTGCCAGCAGTACGGCCTCCTACGAGCAGTACTTC. The full variable domain, with the rest looked up from reference TRBV28 and TRBJ2-7, is DVKVTQSSRYLVKRTGEKVFLECVQDMDHENMFWYRQDPGLGLRLIYFSYDVKMKEKGDIPEGYSVSREKKERFSLILESASTNQTSMYLCASSTASYEQYFGPGTRLTVT.

The chain uses TRBV19 and TRBJ1-2; D unresolved. Per germline, CDR1 LNHDA and CDR2 SQIVND (reference sequence). This CDR3 contains 15 residues. V gave up 3 bases and J gave up 3 bases, with 14 bases separating them. CDR3 coding DNA: TGTGCCAGTAGTATCGCCGGAAAATCGGACTATGGCTACACCTTC. Its protein product is CASSIAGKSDYGYTF.

Only a few counts were recorded for this clone. This rearrangement joins TRBV6-6 to TRBJ1-2; tentative D call: TRBD1 (6 bases). Looked up from germline, CDR1 is MNHNY and CDR2 is SVGAGI (reference sequence). The CDR3 has 13 residues. V lost 7 bases and J lost 2, with 11 bases in between. The CDR3 DNA follows: TGTGCCAGCATCTCCGGGACAAACTATGGCTACACCTTC. This gives the protein CASISGTNYGYTF.

The chain has TRBV5-5 and TRBJ1-1; no firm D call. This CDR3 contains 12 residues. The germline gives CDR1 SGHKS, CDR2 YYEKEE (reference sequence). The V end was cut by 0 bases, the J end by 11 bases, with 11 bases between. CDR3: CASSLGPVGAFF. As DNA, the CDR3 is TGTGCCAGCAGCTTGGGGCCGGTGGGCGCTTTCTTT.

The V gene is TRBV7-9, the J gene TRBJ2-5; D is uncertain. CDR3 size: 13 residues. The V end lost 5 bases, the J end lost 2 bases, and 9 bases lay between the germline ends. Germline V lookup: CDR1 SEHNR, CDR2 FQNEAQ (reference sequence). CDR3 in DNA: TGTGCCAGCAGCGGTAAAGAGCAAGAGACCCAGTACTTC. Protein sequence: CASSGKEQETQYF.

The chain has TRBV7-6 and TRBJ2-1; D may correspond to TRBD1 or TRBD2 (5 bases each). V was cut by 3 bases and J by 3 bases, with 15 bases left in between. The CDR3 is made up of 16 amino acids. The germline V gene encodes CDR1 SGHVS and CDR2 FNYEAQ. The CDR3 DNA follows: TGTGCCAGCAGCTTGGCACCGGGACGGATCTACAATGAGCAGTTCTTC. This encodes CASSLAPGRIYNEQFF.

The chain recombines TRBV27 with TRBJ2-3, with TRBD2 identical over 12 bases. This CDR3 has 14 residues. After removal of 8 bases from V and 2 bases from J, the junction contained 2 bases not matched to a gene. The V gene's germline CDR1 is MNHEY and CDR2 SMNVEV (reference sequence). The CDR3 DNA reads TGTGCCAGCGGACTAGCGGGGACCACAGATACGCAGTATTTT. Translation: CASGLAGTTDTQYF.

The rearrangement joins TRBV10-3 to TRBJ2-3; TRBD2 aligns across 9 bases. The CDR3 runs to 18 residues. Germline-derived CDR1 and CDR2 are ENHRY and SYGVKD. With 2 bases clipped from V and 1 base from J, the junction kept 10 bases outside the gene matches. CDR3 sequence reads: CAISEGLAQKARTDTQYF. The CDR3 nucleotides read TGTGCCATCAGTGAGGGACTAGCGCAGAAGGCCCGCACAGATACGCAGTATTTT.

This clone showed up just once. The chain has TRBV5-1 and TRBJ1-1; D not resolved. Germline CDR1 reads SGHRS; CDR2 reads YFSETQ. V was clipped by 1 base and J by 0 bases, with 25 bases between them. This CDR3 spans 20 amino acids. The CDR3, as DNA: TGCGCCAGCAGCTTGTTACCTCGGTGGAAAATAACAGAGATGAACACTGAAGCTTTCTTT. Its protein is CASSLLPRWKITEMNTEAFF.

The chain couples TRBV6-1 to TRBJ1-5; D perhaps matches TRBD1 (5 bases). Trimming took off 8 bases at V and 0 bases at J, with 14 bases between the two ends. The CDR3 extends over 15 amino acids. The germline CDR1 and CDR2 sequences are MNHNS and SASEGT. CDR3 bases: TGTGCCAGCGCTCGACAGACGTATAGCAATCAGCCCCAGCATTTT. Its protein is CASARQTYSNQPQHF.

As DNA, the CDR3 is TGCGCCAGCAGCTGGGGGGCGGGAGGCCCCAGCACAGATACGCAGTATTTT. This encodes CASSWGAGGPSTDTQYF. This chain links TRBV5-1 with TRBJ2-3; 8 bases agree with TRBD2. The trim removed 3 bases at V and 0 bases at J, leaving 9 bases unmatched. The CDR3 totals 17 residues. Germline loops: CDR1 SGHRS, CDR2 YFSETQ. Looking up the rest from reference TRBV5-1 and TRBJ2-3 gives the full variable domain: KAGVTQTPRYLIKTRGQQVTLSCSPISGHRSVSWYQQTPGQGLQFLFEYFSETQRNKGNFPGRFSGRQFSNSRSEMNVSTLELGDSALYLCASSWGAGGPSTDTQYFGPGTRLTVL.

The V gene is TRBV27, the J gene TRBJ2-5, with TRBD1 matching over 12 bases. V was pared by 1 base and J by 3 bases, with 6 bases of the junction left unmatched. Germline CDR1 MNHEY, CDR2 SMNVEV (reference sequence). The CDR3 sequence is 17 residues long. The CDR3 DNA reads TGTGCCAGCAGTTTATTAGGGACAGGGGGCGTAAAAGAGACCCAGTACTTC. Translation gives CASSLLGTGGVKETQYF.